Below are 17 T cell receptor beta chains sequenced from a single sample in a study of T cells in localized non-small cell lung cancer. The data were produced by immunoSEQ multiplex PCR, yet TCRdb's version contains in-frame clones alone and is incomplete. The repertoire holds around 33,000 clones, with 87% as singletons. Sequencing used peripheral blood, obtained before any cancer treatment. Source of these receptors: a woman between 35 and 75 years old with stage I lung adenocarcinoma.

V and J are TRBV7-6 and TRBJ1-2; D not resolved. Looked up from germline, CDR1 is SGHVS and CDR2 is FNYEAQ. The V end was cut by 2 bases, the J end by 8 bases, with 12 bases between. The CDR3 is 13 residues long. CDR3 sequence reads: CASSLSHLGGYTF. The CDR3 DNA reads as TGTGCCAGCAGCTTATCCCACCTTGGGGGCTACACCTTC.

The rearrangement joins TRBV11-3 to TRBJ2-1; D is unresolved. This CDR3 contains 16 residues. V lost 1 base and J 7 bases, leaving 17 bases between the germline ends. Germline V gene data show CDR1 as SGHNT and CDR2 as YENEEA. CDR3 in DNA: TGTGCCAGCAGCTTAGTTGCAGGCGGATTGGGAAATGAGCAGTTCTTC. The encoded protein is CASSLVAGGLGNEQFF.

The chain uses TRBV5-4 and TRBJ2-5; 10 nucleotides match TRBD1. The CDR3 totals 14 residues. V lost 3 bases to trimming and J lost 5 bases; unmatched junction nucleotides: 4. Germline loops: CDR1 SGHNT, CDR2 YYREEE (reference sequence). The CDR3 coding sequence is TGTGCCAGCAGCTCCCGGACAGGGGGGGAGACCCAGTACTTC. Encoded protein: CASSSRTGGETQYF.

In this sample, this clone turned up a few times. This chain joins TRBV2 and TRBJ1-6; 10 bases align to TRBD1. Trimming cost V 7 bases and J 9 bases; bases outside gene matches: 6. Germline V CDR1 and CDR2: SNHLY, FYNNEI. CDR3 length: 14 residues. The CDR3 bases are TGTGCCAGCACAGGACAGGGGGTAGGTTCACCCCTCCACTTT. This codes for CASTGQGVGSPLHF.

The chain recombines TRBV7-9 with TRBJ1-2, with a tentative D call TRBD1 (6 bases). The CDR3 is made up of 14 amino acids. Trimming shortened V by 5 bases and J by 1 base, and 11 bases separated the two germline ends. Germline assignment: CDR1 SEHNR and CDR2 FQNEAQ (reference sequence). The CDR3 DNA sequence: TGTGCCAGCAGCCCCTTCAGGGGTAACTATGGCTACACCTTC. Translated, it gives CASSPFRGNYGYTF.

The chain recombines TRBV6-1 with TRBJ2-6; perhaps D is TRBD1 or TRBD2 (5 bases each). Germline values: CDR1 MNHNS, CDR2 SASEGT. Trimming removed 1 base at V and 1 base at J, with 11 bases between. The CDR3 sequence is 17 residues long. The CDR3, as DNA: TGTGCCAGCAGTGAAGGGTGGGGGATGTCTGGGGCCAACGTCCTGACTTTC. It specifies CASSEGWGMSGANVLTF.

This chain joins TRBV5-1 and TRBJ2-1, with TRBD2 matching over 12 bases. V gave up 4 bases and J gave up 6 bases; unmatched junction bases: 5. The CDR3 is made up of 15 amino acids. CDR1 and CDR2 (germline): SGHRS, YFSETQ. CDR3 nucleotide sequence: TGCGCCAGCAGCGCTGGGACTAGCGGGCTCAATGAGCAGTTCTTC. Translation: CASSAGTSGLNEQFF. Complete variable domain (other parts from reference TRBV5-1 and TRBJ2-1): KAGVTQTPRYLIKTRGQQVTLSCSPISGHRSVSWYQQTPGQGLQFLFEYFSETQRNKGNFPGRFSGRQFSNSRSEMNVSTLELGDSALYLCASSAGTSGLNEQFFGPGTRLTVL.

The chain has TRBV6-4 and TRBJ2-1; D ambiguous. The CDR3 runs 14 residues. Germline CDR1 is MRHNA and CDR2 is SNTAGT. Trimming removed 3 bases at V and 10 bases at J, with 16 bases between. The CDR3 region has the DNA TGTGCCAGCAGTGAAGGTGATCACCTAGGAGAGCAGTTCTTC. This codes for CASSEGDHLGEQFF.

This clone was recorded only once. J is TRBJ2-2 and V is TRBV11-3; D is possibly TRBD1 or TRBD2 (6 bases each). The CDR3 is made up of 14 amino acids. The ends were cut back, 9 bases at V and 6 bases at J, with 17 bases in the middle. CDR1 SGHNT and CDR2 YENEEA come from the germline V gene. The CDR3 sequence: CASSRGGQAGELFF. As DNA, the CDR3 is TGTGCCAGTTCGAGAGGGGGGCAGGCCGGGGAGCTGTTTTTT.

This rearrangement joins TRBV5-5 to TRBJ2-5; perhaps TRBD2 as D (5 bases). The V gene's germline CDR1 is SGHKS and CDR2 YYEKEE (reference sequence). This CDR3 is 17 amino acids long. Trimming stripped 0 bases from V and 4 bases from J, with 19 bases between. CDR3 amino acids: CASSLAGGGGAGETQYF. Here the CDR3 DNA reads TGTGCCAGCAGCTTGGCCGGTGGAGGAGGAGCCGGAGAGACCCAGTACTTC.

The V gene is TRBV7-3, the J gene TRBJ1-2, with D perhaps TRBD1 (5 bases). Germline V CDR1 and CDR2: SGHTA, FQGTGA. This CDR3 spans 14 amino acids. The V and J ends lost 6 bases and 4 bases respectively, with 15 bases between them. CDR3 region: CASSPGTLGYGYTF. The CDR3 nucleotides are TGTGCCAGCAGTCCAGGGACCTTGGGCTATGGCTACACCTTC.

The chain employs TRBV9 and TRBJ1-6; tentatively, D is TRBD1 (5 bases). There are 15 residues in the CDR3. Germline CDR1 is SGDLS and CDR2 is YYNGEE. Trimming removed 0 bases at V and 7 bases at J, with 11 bases between. The CDR3 sequence: CASSVDSGRNSPLHF. CDR3 bases: TGTGCCAGCAGCGTAGATTCGGGACGGAATTCACCCCTCCACTTT.

This rearrangement joins TRBV28 to TRBJ2-3; a weak D match, TRBD2 (5 bases). Trimming removed 3 bases from V and 1 base from J, with 11 bases in between. Germline lookup yields CDR1 MDHEN and CDR2 SYDVKM. This CDR3 spans 15 amino acids. CDR3 region: CASSFIGVGTDTQYF. The DNA of the CDR3 is TGTGCCAGCAGTTTTATCGGGGTGGGCACAGATACGCAGTATTTT.

The gene calls are TRBV6-6 and TRBJ1-4; D may be TRBD1 (6 bases). The CDR3 spans 13 residues. The ends were cut back, 6 bases at V and 3 bases at J, with 8 bases in the middle. The V gene's germline CDR1 is MNHNY and CDR2 SVGAGI (reference sequence). CDR3 residues: CASRGGANEKLFF. DNA of the CDR3: TGTGCCAGCAGAGGGGGGGCTAATGAAAAACTGTTTTTT.

This clone was recorded only once. The CDR3 loop is CASSDAVSGANVLTF. DNA for the CDR3: TGTGCCAGCAGTGATGCGGTCTCTGGGGCCAACGTCCTGACTTTC. The rearrangement joins TRBV6-1 to TRBJ2-6; D not certain. This CDR3 spans 15 amino acids. CDR1 and CDR2 (germline): MNHNS, SASEGT. V shed 3 bases and J shed 0 bases, with 6 bases lying between them.

The V and J genes are TRBV7-6 and TRBJ2-7; TRBD2 matches 12 bases. Per germline, CDR1 SGHVS and CDR2 FNYEAQ. V shed 5 bases, J shed 4 bases, and the junction held 9 bases outside the gene matches. The CDR3 has 16 residues. This CDR3 reads CASSASGGALGYEQYF. CDR3 nucleotides: TGTGCCAGCAGCGCTAGCGGGGGGGCCCTCGGTTACGAGCAGTACTTC.

The chain recombines TRBV28 with TRBJ1-2; no definite D call. The ends were cut back, 2 bases at V and 7 bases at J, with 11 bases in the middle. CDR3 size: 13 residues. CDR1 is MDHEN and CDR2 is SYDVKM in the germline V gene. Here the CDR3 reads CASSLGPTGGYTF. Written as DNA, the CDR3 is TGTGCCAGCAGTTTAGGTCCGACCGGTGGCTACACCTTC.